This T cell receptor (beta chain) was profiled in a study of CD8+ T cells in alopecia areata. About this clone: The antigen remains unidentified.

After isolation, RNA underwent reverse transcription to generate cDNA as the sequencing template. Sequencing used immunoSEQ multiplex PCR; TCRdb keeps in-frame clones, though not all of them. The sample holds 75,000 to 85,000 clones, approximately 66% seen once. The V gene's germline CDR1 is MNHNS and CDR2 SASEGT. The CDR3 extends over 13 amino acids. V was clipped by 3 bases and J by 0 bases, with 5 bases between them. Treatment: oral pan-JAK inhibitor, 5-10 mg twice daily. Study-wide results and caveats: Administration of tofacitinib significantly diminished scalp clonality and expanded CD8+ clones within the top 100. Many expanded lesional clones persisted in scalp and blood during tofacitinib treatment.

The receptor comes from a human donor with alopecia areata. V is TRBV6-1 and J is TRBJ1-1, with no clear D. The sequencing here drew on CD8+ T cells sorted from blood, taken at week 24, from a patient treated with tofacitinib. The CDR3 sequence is CASSDMMNTEAFF. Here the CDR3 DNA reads TGTGCCAGCAGTGACATGATGAACACTGAAGCTTTCTTT.